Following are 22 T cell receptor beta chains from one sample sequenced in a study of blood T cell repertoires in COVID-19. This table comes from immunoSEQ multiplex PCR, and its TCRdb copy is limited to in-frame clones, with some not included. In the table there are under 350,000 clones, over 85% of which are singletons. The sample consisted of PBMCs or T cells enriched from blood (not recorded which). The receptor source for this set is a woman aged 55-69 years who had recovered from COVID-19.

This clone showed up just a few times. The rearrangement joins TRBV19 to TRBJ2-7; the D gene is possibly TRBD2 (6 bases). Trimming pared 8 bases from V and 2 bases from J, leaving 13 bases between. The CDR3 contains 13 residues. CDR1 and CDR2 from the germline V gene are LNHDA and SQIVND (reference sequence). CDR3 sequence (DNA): TGTGCCAGTTCCCGGGACTTGACCTACGAGCAGTACTTC. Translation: CASSRDLTYEQYF.

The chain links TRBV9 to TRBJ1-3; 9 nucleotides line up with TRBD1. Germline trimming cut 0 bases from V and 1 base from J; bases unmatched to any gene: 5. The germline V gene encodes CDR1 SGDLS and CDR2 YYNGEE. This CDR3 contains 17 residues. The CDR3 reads CASSVGQGVRSGNTIYF. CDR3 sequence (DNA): TGTGCCAGCAGCGTAGGACAGGGGGTAAGGTCTGGAAACACCATATATTTT.

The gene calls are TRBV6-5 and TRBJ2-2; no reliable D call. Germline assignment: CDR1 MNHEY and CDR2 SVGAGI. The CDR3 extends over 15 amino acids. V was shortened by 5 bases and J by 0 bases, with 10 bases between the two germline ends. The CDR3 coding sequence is TGTGCCAGCAGTACCCGTGGAGCGAACACCGGGGAGCTGTTTTTT. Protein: CASSTRGANTGELFF.

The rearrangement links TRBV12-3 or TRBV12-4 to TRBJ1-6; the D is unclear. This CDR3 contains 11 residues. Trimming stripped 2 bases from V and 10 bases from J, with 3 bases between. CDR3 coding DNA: TGTGCCAGCAGTTTACTCTCACCCCTCCACTTT. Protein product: CASSLLSPLHF.

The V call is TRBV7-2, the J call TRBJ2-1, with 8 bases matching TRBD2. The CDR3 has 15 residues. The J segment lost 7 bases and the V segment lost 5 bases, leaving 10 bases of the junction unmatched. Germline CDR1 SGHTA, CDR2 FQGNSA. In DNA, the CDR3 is TGTGCCAGCAGCCCGTGGGGACTAGTGGCAAATGAGCAGTTCTTC. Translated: CASSPWGLVANEQFF. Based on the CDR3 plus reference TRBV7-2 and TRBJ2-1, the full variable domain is GAGVSQSPSNKVTEKGKDVELRCDPISGHTALYWYRQSLGQGLEFLIYFQGNSAPDKSGLPSDRFSAERTGGSVSTLTIQRTQQEDSAVYLCASSPWGLVANEQFFGPGTRLTVL.

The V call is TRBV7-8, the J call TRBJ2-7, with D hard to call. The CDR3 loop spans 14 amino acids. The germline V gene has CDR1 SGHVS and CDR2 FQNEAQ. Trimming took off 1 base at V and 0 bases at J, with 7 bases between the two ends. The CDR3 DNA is TGTGCCAGCAGCTTAGTAGAGAACTCCTACGAGCAGTACTTC. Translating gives CASSLVENSYEQYF.

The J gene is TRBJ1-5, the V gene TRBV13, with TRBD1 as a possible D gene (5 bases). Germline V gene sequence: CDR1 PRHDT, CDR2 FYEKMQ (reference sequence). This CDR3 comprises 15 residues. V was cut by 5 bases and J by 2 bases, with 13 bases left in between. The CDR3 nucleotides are TGTGCCAGCAGCCTTGGGGGGGTTGGCAATCAGCCCCAGCATTTT. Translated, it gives CASSLGGVGNQPQHF.

CDR3: CASNPGLHSYEQYF. DNA of the CDR3: TGTGCCAGTAATCCAGGACTCCACTCCTACGAGCAGTACTTC. V is TRBV19 and J is TRBJ2-7; tentatively, D is TRBD2 (5 bases). Per the germline V gene, CDR1 is LNHDA and CDR2 is SQIVND (reference sequence). CDR3 size: 14 residues. The V gene lost 7 bases and the J gene lost 0 bases, with 13 bases spanning the gap.

CDR3 coding DNA: TGTGCCAGTAGTATAGTGGGACAGACGACCGGGGAGCTGTTTTTT. Its protein product is CASSIVGQTTGELFF. This chain uses TRBV19 with TRBJ2-2; 7 bases fit TRBD1. V dropped 1 base and J dropped 5; count of bases not matched to a gene: 4. CDR3 length: 15 amino acids. Germline CDR1 and CDR2: LNHDA and SQIVND (reference sequence). The whole variable domain, filled in from reference TRBV19 and TRBJ2-2, reads DGGITQSPKYLFRKEGQNVTLSCEQNLNHDAMYWYRQDPGQGLRLIYYSQIVNDFQKGDIAEGYSVSREKKESFPLTVTSAQKNPTAFYLCASSIVGQTTGELFFGEGSRLTVL.

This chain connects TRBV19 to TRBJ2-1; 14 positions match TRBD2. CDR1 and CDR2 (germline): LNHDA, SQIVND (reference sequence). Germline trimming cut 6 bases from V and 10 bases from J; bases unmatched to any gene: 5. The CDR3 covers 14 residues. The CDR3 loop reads CASRGTSGRGEQFF. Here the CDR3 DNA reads TGTGCCAGTAGAGGGACTAGCGGGAGAGGGGAGCAGTTCTTC.

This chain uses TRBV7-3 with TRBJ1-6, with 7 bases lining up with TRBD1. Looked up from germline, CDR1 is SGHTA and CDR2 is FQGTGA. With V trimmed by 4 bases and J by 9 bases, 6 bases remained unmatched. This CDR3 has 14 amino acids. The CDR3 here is CASSSDRAGSPLHF. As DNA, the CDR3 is TGTGCCAGCAGCTCTGACAGGGCTGGTTCACCCCTCCACTTT.

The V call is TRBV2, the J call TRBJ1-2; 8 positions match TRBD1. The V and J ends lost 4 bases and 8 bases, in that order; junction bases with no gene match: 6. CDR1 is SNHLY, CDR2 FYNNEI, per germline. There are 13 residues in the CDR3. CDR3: CASSGDRGQGYTF. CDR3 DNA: TGTGCCAGCAGTGGAGACAGGGGACAGGGCTACACCTTC. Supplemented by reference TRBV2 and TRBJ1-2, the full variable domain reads EPEVTQTPSHQVTQMGQEVILRCVPISNHLYFYWYRQILGQKVEFLVSFYNNEISEKSEIFDDQFSVERPDGSNFTLKIRSTKLEDSAMYFCASSGDRGQGYTFGSGTRLTVV.

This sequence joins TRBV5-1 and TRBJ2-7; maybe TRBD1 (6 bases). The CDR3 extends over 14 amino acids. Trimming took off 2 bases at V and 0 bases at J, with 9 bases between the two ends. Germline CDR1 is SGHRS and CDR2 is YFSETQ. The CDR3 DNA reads TGCGCCAGCAGCTTTGGGACACCCTCCTACGAGCAGTACTTC. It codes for CASSFGTPSYEQYF.

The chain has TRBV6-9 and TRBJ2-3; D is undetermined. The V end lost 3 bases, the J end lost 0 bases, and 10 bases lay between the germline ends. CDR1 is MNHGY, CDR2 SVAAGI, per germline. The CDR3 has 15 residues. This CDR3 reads CASSYTTRSTDTQYF. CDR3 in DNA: TGTGCCAGCAGTTACACCACCAGGAGCACAGATACGCAGTATTTT.

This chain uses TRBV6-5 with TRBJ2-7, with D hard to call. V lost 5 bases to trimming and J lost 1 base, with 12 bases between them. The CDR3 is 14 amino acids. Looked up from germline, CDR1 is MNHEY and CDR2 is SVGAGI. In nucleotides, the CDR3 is TGTGCCAGCAGTATACAGATTCCATCCTACGAGCAGTACTTC. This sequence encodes CASSIQIPSYEQYF.

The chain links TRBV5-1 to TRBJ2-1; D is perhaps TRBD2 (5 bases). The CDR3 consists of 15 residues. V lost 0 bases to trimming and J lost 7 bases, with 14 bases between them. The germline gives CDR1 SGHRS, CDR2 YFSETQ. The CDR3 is CASSLVTGEMNEQFF. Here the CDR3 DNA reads TGCGCCAGCAGCTTGGTCACCGGGGAGATGAATGAGCAGTTCTTC.

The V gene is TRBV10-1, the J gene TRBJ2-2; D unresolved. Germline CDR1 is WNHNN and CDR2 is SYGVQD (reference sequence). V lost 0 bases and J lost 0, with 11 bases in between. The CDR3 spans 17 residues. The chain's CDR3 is CASSESRHTANTGELFF. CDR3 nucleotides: TGCGCCAGCAGTGAGTCCCGCCACACCGCGAACACCGGGGAGCTGTTTTTT.

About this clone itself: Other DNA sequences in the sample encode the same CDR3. CDR3 DNA sequence: TGTGCCAGCTCACCTTCACAAGAGACCCAGTACTTC. This sequence encodes CASSPSQETQYF. The V call is TRBV18, the J call TRBJ2-5, with D unresolved. This CDR3 is 12 amino acids long. Germline V gene lookup returns CDR1 KGHSH and CDR2 LQKENI. V lost 3 bases, J lost 2 bases, and 4 bases lay in between.

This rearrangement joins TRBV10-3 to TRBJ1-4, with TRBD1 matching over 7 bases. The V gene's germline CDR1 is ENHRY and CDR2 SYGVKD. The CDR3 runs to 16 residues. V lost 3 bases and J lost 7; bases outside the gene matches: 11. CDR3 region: CAISDRQGVTFEKLFF. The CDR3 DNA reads TGTGCCATCAGTGATAGGCAGGGGGTGACCTTTGAAAAACTGTTTTTT.

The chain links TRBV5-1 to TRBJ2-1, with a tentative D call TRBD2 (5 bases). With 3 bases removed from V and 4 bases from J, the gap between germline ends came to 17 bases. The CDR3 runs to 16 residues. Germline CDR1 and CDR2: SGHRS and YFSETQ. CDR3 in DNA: TGCGCCAGCAGCTCCTTCCGGACTGGCGGATACAATGAGCAGTTCTTC. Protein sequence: CASSSFRTGGYNEQFF.

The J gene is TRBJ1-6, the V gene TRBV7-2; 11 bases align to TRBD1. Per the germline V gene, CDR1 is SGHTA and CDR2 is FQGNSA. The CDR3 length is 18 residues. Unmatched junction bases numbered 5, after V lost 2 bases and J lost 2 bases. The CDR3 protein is CASSLTGTGGTYNSPLHF. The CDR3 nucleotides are TGTGCCAGCAGCTTAACCGGGACAGGGGGAACCTATAATTCACCCCTCCACTTT.

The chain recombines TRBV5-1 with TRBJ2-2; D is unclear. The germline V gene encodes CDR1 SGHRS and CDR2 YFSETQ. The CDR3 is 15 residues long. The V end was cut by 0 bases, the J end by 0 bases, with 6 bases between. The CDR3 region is CASSLDRSNTGELFF. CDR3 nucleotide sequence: TGCGCCAGCAGCTTGGATCGGTCGAACACCGGGGAGCTGTTTTTT.